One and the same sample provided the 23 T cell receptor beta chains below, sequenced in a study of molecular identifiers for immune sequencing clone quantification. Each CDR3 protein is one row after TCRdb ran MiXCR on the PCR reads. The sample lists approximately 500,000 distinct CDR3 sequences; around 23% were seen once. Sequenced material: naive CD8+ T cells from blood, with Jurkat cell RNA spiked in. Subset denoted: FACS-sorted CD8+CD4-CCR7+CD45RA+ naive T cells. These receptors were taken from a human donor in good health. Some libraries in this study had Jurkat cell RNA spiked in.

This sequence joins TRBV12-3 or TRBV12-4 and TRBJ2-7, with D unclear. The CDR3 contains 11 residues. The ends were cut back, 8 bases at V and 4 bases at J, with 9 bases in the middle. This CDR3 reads CASRVGYEQYF. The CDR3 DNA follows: TGTGCCAGCCGCGTGGGGTACGAGCAGTACTTC.

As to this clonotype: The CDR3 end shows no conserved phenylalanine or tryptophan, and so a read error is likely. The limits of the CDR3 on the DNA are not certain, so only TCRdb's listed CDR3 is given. CDR3 loop: CAGSVRGSYDEQLL. The gene calls are TRBV25-1 and TRBJ2-1. CDR1 is MGHDK, CDR2 SYGVNS, per germline. Inclusive of both ends, the CDR3 amounts to 14 amino acids.

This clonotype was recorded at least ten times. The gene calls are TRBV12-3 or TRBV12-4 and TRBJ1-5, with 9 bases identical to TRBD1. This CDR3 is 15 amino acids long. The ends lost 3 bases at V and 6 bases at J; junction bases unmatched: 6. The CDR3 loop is CASSLYRGPGQPQHF. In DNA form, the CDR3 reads TGTGCCAGCAGTTTGTACAGGGGGCCAGGTCAGCCCCAGCATTTT.

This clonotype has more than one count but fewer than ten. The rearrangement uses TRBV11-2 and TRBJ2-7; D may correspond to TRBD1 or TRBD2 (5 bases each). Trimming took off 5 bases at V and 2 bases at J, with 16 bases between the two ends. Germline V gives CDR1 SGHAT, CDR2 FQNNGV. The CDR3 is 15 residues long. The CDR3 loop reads CASSRGDGEPYEQYF. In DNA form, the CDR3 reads TGTGCCAGCAGCCGTGGGGACGGGGAGCCCTACGAGCAGTACTTC.

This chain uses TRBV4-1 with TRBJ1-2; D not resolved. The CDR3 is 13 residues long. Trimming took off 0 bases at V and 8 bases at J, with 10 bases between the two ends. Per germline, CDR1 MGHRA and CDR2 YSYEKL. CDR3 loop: CASSQEEGGGYTF. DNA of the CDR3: TGCGCCAGCAGCCAAGAAGAAGGAGGCGGCTACACCTTC.

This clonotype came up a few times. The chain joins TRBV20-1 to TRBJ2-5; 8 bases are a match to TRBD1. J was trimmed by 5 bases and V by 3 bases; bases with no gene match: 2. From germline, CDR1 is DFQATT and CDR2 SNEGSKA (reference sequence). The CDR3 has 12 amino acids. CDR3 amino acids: CSASRGRETQYF. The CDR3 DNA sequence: TGCAGTGCTAGCAGGGGGCGGGAGACCCAGTACTTC.

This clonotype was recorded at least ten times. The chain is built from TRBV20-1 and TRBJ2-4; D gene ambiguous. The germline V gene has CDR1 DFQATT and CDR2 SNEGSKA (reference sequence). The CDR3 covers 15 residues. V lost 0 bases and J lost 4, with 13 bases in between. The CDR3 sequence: CSARDRFGSKNIQYF. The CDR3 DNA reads TGCAGTGCTAGAGATCGGTTTGGCAGTAAAAACATTCAGTACTTC.

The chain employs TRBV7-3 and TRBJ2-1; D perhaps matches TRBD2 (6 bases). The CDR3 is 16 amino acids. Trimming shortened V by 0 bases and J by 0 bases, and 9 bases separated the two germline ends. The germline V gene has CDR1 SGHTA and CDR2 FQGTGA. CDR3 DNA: TGTGCCAGCAGCTTAACGGAGGGAGGCTCCTACAATGAGCAGTTCTTC. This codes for CASSLTEGGSYNEQFF.

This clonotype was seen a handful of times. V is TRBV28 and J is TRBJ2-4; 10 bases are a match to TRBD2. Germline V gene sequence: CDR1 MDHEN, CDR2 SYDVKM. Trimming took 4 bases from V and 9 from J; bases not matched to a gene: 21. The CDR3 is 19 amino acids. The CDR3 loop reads CASSSITSRASGSHSIQYF. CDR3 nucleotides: TGTGCCAGCAGTTCGATAACTTCCCGGGCTAGCGGGAGTCATAGCATTCAGTACTTC.

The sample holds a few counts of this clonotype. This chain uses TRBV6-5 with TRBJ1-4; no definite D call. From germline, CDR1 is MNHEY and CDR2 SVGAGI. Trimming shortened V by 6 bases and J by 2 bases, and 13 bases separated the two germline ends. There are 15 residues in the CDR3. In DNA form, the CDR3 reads TGTGCCAGCAGGTGGAACAGCGGGACTAATGAAAAACTGTTTTTT. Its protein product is CASRWNSGTNEKLFF.

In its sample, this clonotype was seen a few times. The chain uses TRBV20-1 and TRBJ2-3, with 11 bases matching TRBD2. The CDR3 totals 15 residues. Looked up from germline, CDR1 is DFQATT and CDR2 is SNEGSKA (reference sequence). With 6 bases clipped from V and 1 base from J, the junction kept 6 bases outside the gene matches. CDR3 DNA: TGCAGTGCATATGAACTAGCGGGAGGCACAGATACGCAGTATTTT. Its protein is CSAYELAGGTDTQYF.

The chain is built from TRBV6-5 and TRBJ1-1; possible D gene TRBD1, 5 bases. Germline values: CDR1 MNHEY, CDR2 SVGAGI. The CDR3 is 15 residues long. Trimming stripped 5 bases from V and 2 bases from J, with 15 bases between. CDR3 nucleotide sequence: TGTGCCAGCAGTCTCAGCAGTGGGGGTAACACTGAAGCTTTCTTT. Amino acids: CASSLSSGGNTEAFF.

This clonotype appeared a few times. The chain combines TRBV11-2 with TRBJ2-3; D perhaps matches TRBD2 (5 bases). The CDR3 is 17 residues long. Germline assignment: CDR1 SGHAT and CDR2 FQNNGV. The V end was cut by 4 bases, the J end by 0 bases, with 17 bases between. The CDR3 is CASSSRREAASTDTQYF. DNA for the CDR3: TGTGCCAGCAGCTCCAGAAGGGAAGCGGCTAGCACAGATACGCAGTATTTT.

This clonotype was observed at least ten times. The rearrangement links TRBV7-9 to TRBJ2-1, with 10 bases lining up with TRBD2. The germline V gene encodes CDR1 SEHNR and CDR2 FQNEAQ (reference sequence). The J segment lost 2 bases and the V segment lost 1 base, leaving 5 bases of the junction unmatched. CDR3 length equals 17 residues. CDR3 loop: CASSLVGLAVTYNEQFF. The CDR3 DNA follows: TGTGCCAGCAGCTTAGTAGGACTAGCGGTGACCTACAATGAGCAGTTCTTC.

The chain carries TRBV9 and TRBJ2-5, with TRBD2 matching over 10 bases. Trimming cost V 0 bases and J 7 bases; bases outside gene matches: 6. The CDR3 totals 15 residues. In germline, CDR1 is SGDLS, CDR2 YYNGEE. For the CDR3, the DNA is TGTGCCAGCAGCGTAGCACTAGCGGGATTGGCGACCCAGTACTTC. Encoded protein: CASSVALAGLATQYF.

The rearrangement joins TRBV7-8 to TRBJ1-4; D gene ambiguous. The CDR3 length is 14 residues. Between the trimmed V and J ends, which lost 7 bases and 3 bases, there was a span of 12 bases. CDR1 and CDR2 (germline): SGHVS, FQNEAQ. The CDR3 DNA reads TGTGCCAGCACCGAATCCGCAGCTAATGAAAAACTGTTTTTT. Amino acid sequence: CASTESAANEKLFF. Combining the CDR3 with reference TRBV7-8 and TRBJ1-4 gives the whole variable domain GAGVSQSPRYKVAKRGQDVALRCDPISGHVSLFWYQQALGQGPEFLTYFQNEAQLDKSGLPSDRFFAERPEGSVSTLKIQRTQQEDSAVYLCASTESAANEKLFFGSGTQLSVL.

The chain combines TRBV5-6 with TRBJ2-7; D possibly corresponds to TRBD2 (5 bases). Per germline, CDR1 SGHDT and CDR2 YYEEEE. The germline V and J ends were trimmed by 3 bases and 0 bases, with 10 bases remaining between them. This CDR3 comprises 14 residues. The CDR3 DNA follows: TGTGCCAGCAGCTCCGGGGTCACCTCCTACGAGCAGTACTTC. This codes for CASSSGVTSYEQYF.

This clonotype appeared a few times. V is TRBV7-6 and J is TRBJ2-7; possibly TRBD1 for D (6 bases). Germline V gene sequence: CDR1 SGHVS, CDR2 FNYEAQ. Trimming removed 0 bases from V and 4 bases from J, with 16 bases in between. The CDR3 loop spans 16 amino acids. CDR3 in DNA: TGTGCCAGCAGCTTAGCAGGGACAAAGAAAAAGTACGAGCAGTACTTC. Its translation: CASSLAGTKKKYEQYF.

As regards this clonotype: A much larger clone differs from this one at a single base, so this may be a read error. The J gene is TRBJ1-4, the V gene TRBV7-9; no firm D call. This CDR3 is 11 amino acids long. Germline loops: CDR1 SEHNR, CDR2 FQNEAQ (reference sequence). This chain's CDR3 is CAGSSSAELFF. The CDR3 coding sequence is TGTGCCGGCAGCTCTTCCGCTGAACTGTTTTTT. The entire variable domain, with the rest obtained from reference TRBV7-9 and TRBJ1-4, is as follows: DTGVSQNPRHKITKRGQNVTFRCDPISEHNRLYWYRQTLGQGPEFLTYFQNEAQLEKSRLLSDRFSAERPKGSFSTLEIQRTEQGDSAMYLCAGSSSAELFFGSGTQLSVL.

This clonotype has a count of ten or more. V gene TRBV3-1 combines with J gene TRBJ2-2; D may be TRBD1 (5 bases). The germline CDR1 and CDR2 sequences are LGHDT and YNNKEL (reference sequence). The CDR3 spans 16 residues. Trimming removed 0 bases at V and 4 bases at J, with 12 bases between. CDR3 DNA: TGTGCCAGCAGCCAAGATCAGGGATTGGGCACCGGGGAGCTGTTTTTT. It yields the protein CASSQDQGLGTGELFF.

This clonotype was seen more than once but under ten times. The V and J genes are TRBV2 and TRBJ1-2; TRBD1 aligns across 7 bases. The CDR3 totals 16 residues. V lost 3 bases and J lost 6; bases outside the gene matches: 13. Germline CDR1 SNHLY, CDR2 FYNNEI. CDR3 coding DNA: TGTGCCAGCAGTGAGGACGACAGGGATTGGGACAATGGCTACACCTTC. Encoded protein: CASSEDDRDWDNGYTF.

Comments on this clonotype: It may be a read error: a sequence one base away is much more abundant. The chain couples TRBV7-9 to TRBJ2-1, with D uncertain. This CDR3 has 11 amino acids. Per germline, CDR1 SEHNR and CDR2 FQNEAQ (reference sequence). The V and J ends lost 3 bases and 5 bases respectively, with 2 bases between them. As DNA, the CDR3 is TGTGCCAGCAGCTTCCACAATGAGCAGTTCTTC. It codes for CASSFHNEQFF.

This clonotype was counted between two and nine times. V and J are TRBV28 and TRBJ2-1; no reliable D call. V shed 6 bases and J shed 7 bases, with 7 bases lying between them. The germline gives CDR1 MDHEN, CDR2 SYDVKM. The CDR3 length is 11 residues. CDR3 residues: CASSRPNEQFF. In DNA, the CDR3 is TGTGCCAGCAGCCGCCCAAATGAGCAGTTCTTC.